The 32 T cell receptor beta chains presented below share a single source sample, sequenced in a study of human T cells and chemical hapten exposure. Regarding time point: patch test 1, 2 weeks after DPC sensitization. Stated treatment: therapeutic diphenylcyclopropenone sensitization with weekly scalp DPC. One entry per CDR3 protein results from TCRdb running MiXCR on the RACE reads. The sample contains tens of thousands of distinct CDR3 sequences, roughly a tenth of which appear only once. The specimen was whole blood, collected in connection with sensitization to the hapten diphenylcyclopropenone (DPC). The receptors originated from a woman aged 40 to 55 with alopecia areata. Some clones in this sample may be carry-over from other donors' samples.

This clonotype has at least ten counts. The J gene is TRBJ1-1, the V gene TRBV7-3; D not certain. V lost 2 bases and J 4 bases, leaving 14 bases between the germline ends. The CDR3 loop spans 15 amino acids. Germline CDR1 reads SGHTA; CDR2 reads FQGTGA. The CDR3 region is CASSLRGGLSTEAFF. The DNA for the CDR3 is TGTGCCAGCAGCTTACGAGGCGGACTTAGCACTGAAGCTTTCTTT.

This chain connects TRBV7-9 to TRBJ2-1; no clear D gene. CDR1 and CDR2 from the germline V gene are SEHNR and FQNEAQ (reference sequence). V lost 6 bases, J lost 3 bases, and 12 bases lay in between. CDR3 size: 14 residues. This CDR3 is CASSKGSFYNEQFF. CDR3 sequence (DNA): TGTGCCAGCAGTAAGGGTAGTTTCTACAATGAGCAGTTCTTC.

This clonotype was counted many times. V is TRBV29-1 and J is TRBJ2-3, with no clear D. CDR1 and CDR2 from the germline V gene are SQVTM and ANQGSEA. V lost 4 bases and J lost 2, with 13 bases in between. The CDR3 covers 14 residues. CDR3 sequence (DNA): TGCAGCGTTGCCTTGCGTACCACCACAGATACGCAGTATTTT. Translation gives CSVALRTTTDTQYF.

At least ten counts were recorded for this clonotype. The chain employs TRBV29-1 and TRBJ1-3; 10 bases map to TRBD1. Germline V gene sequence: CDR1 SQVTM, CDR2 ANQGSEA. J gave up 2 bases and V 7 bases, and 5 bases lay outside the gene matches. This CDR3 comprises 14 residues. The CDR3 DNA reads TGCAGCGGAGGAGGGACAGGGGCTGGAAACACCATATATTTT. Translating gives CSGGGTGAGNTIYF.

This clonotype has ten or more counts. The chain is built from TRBV7-9 and TRBJ2-1; weak D call: TRBD2 (6 bases). This CDR3 has 15 residues. V was trimmed by 2 bases and J by 4 bases, leaving 12 bases between them. Germline assignment: CDR1 SEHNR and CDR2 FQNEAQ (reference sequence). CDR3 DNA: TGTGCCAGCAGCTTACGGGGGTGGGATTACAATGAGCAGTTCTTC. Translated, it gives CASSLRGWDYNEQFF.

The table lists this clonotype with many counts. The genes are TRBV6-1 and TRBJ1-4; D perhaps matches TRBD1 (5 bases). Germline-derived CDR1 and CDR2 are MNHNS and SASEGT. Trimming pared 7 bases from V and 7 bases from J, leaving 13 bases between. This CDR3 has 13 residues. This CDR3 reads CASNRQLGEKLFF. In DNA form, the CDR3 reads TGTGCCAGCAATCGACAGCTGGGTGAAAAACTGTTTTTT.

This chain joins TRBV3-1 and TRBJ2-3; D gene ambiguous. Germline-derived CDR1 and CDR2 are LGHDT and YNNKEL (reference sequence). The CDR3 sequence is 14 residues long. The ends were cut back, 0 bases at V and 4 bases at J, with 8 bases in the middle. For the CDR3, the DNA is TGTGCCAGCAGCCAAGAGATCCATGCAGATACGCAGTATTTT. Translating gives CASSQEIHADTQYF.

This clonotype was counted many times. The chain combines TRBV6-6 with TRBJ2-5, with a possible D match to TRBD2 (6 bases). There are 13 residues in the CDR3. CDR1 MNHNY and CDR2 SVGAGI come from the germline V gene (reference sequence). The V gene lost 7 bases and the J gene lost 3 bases, with 12 bases spanning the gap. CDR3 coding DNA: TGTGCCAGCAAGCGGGCGGGGAAAGAGACCCAGTACTTC. Residues: CASKRAGKETQYF.

The chain carries TRBV6-2 or TRBV6-3 and TRBJ2-1; D may be TRBD1 or TRBD2 (5 bases each). Trimming took 7 bases from V and 8 from J, leaving 12 bases between them. Per germline, CDR1 MNHEY and CDR2 SVGEGT. This CDR3 contains 12 residues. In DNA form, the CDR3 reads TGTGCCAGCACGAGGGGCGGGTATGAGCAGTTCTTC. This gives the protein CASTRGGYEQFF.

This clonotype was found many times. This chain uses TRBV11-2 with TRBJ2-1; D is unclear. This CDR3 has 14 amino acids. Germline-derived CDR1 and CDR2 are SGHAT and FQNNGV. Trimming left V 0 bases short and J 7 bases short, with 10 bases between. This CDR3 reads CASSLDMAGNEQFF. Written as DNA, the CDR3 is TGTGCCAGCAGCTTAGATATGGCCGGGAATGAGCAGTTCTTC.

This clonotype was observed a handful of times. The J gene is TRBJ1-1, the V gene TRBV2, with no clear D. Trimming removed 6 bases from V and 8 bases from J, with 16 bases in between. Germline CDR1 reads SNHLY; CDR2 reads FYNNEI. The CDR3 is 13 amino acids. CDR3 nucleotides: TGTGCCAGCAGGCAAACAAGGGAACGAGAAGCTTTCTTT. Protein: CASRQTREREAFF.

This clonotype was found many times. The V call is TRBV7-3, the J call TRBJ2-7; the match to TRBD1 covers 12 bases. Germline CDR1 reads SGHTA; CDR2 reads FQGTGA. The CDR3 length is 17 residues. J lost 0 bases, V lost 5 bases, and 8 bases had no gene match. The CDR3 DNA is TGTGCCAGCAGCCTAGGGACAGGGGGCACTTTCTCCTACGAGCAGTACTTC. Encoded protein: CASSLGTGGTFSYEQYF.

The CDR3 DNA sequence: TGTGCCAGCAGTTTGGGACAGCTTAACACCGGGGAGCTGTTTTTT. Translating gives CASSLGQLNTGELFF. This sequence joins TRBV12-3 or TRBV12-4 and TRBJ2-2, with 7 bases identical to TRBD1. J was trimmed by 2 bases and V by 3 bases; bases with no gene match: 3. The CDR3 runs 15 residues.

This clonotype has just a few counts. The rearrangement joins TRBV9 to TRBJ2-3; D call uncertain. Germline V gene sequence: CDR1 SGDLS, CDR2 YYNGEE. The CDR3 covers 12 residues. V was shortened by 2 bases and J by 5 bases, with 6 bases between the two germline ends. The CDR3 nucleotides are TGTGCCAGCAGCGTCTCTCGAGATACGCAGTATTTT. Its protein is CASSVSRDTQYF.

V and J are TRBV30 and TRBJ2-3; D is unresolved. The CDR3 runs 15 residues. Between the trimmed V and J ends, which lost 1 base and 1 base, there was a span of 12 bases. Germline-derived CDR1 and CDR2 are GTSNPN and SVGIG (reference sequence). The CDR3 here is CAWSAGYLGTDTQYF. DNA of the CDR3: TGTGCCTGGAGTGCAGGATACCTCGGCACAGATACGCAGTATTTT.

About this clonotype: Relative to the germline gene, one junction end is altered; a read error may explain this. The CDR3 region has the DNA TGTGTCAGCAGCCTAGACAGATACAATGAGCAGTTCTTC. Translation gives CVSSLDRYNEQFF. The chain carries TRBV5-6 and TRBJ2-1; a weak D match, TRBD1 (5 bases). In germline, CDR1 is SGHDT, CDR2 YYEEEE. This CDR3 spans 13 amino acids.

This clonotype was observed a few times. The genes are TRBV2 and TRBJ2-5, with no clear D. The CDR3 covers 11 residues. Germline V CDR1 and CDR2: SNHLY, FYNNEI. The ends were cut back, 4 bases at V and 7 bases at J, with 7 bases in the middle. CDR3 in DNA: TGTGCCAGCAGTGGACCCGGGACCCAGTACTTC. This codes for CASSGPGTQYF.

This clonotype was seen at least ten times. This chain joins TRBV12-3 or TRBV12-4 and TRBJ1-1, with 8 bases aligning to TRBD1. V shed 6 bases, J shed 4 bases, and the junction held 4 bases outside the gene matches. The CDR3 extends over 13 amino acids. CDR3 DNA: TGTGCCAGCAGGCGGGACAGGATCACTGAAGCTTTCTTT. This translates into CASRRDRITEAFF.

There are a few counts of this clonotype. The chain employs TRBV4-2 and TRBJ1-4, with TRBD1 identical over 8 bases. Germline assignment: CDR1 LGHNA and CDR2 YNFKEQ. With V trimmed by 0 bases and J by 8 bases, 8 bases remained unmatched. The CDR3 is made up of 16 amino acids. The CDR3 spells CASSQEGWAGGEKLFF. The CDR3 coding sequence is TGTGCCAGCAGCCAAGAGGGGTGGGCAGGGGGCGAAAAACTGTTTTTT.

This clonotype was seen ten or more times. V gene TRBV7-2 combines with J gene TRBJ2-5, with 10 bases aligning to TRBD1. Trimming cost V 3 bases and J 9 bases; bases outside gene matches: 7. Germline lookup yields CDR1 SGHTA and CDR2 FQGNSA. There are 14 residues in the CDR3. The CDR3 DNA sequence: TGTGCCAGCAGCTTCGGACAGGGGGATGTCGCCCAGTACTTC. Translating it yields CASSFGQGDVAQYF.

This clonotype showed up many times. The chain joins TRBV30 to TRBJ2-5; 9 bases align to TRBD2. V was clipped by 4 bases and J by 4 bases; unmatched bases: 10. Germline V lookup: CDR1 GTSNPN, CDR2 SVGIG (reference sequence). The CDR3 is made up of 15 amino acids. Written as DNA, the CDR3 is TGTGCCTGGAAGAAGGAGGGACTAGCCGGAGAGACCCAGTACTTC. Translating it yields CAWKKEGLAGETQYF.

The rearrangement uses TRBV6-1 and TRBJ2-1, with 11 positions matching TRBD2. CDR1 and CDR2 from the germline V gene are MNHNS and SASEGT. The J segment lost 5 bases and the V segment lost 6 bases, leaving 6 bases of the junction unmatched. The CDR3 contains 15 residues. The CDR3 nucleotides are TGTGCCAGCAGCACGTTAGCGGGGGGGCACAATGAGCAGTTCTTC. Its protein is CASSTLAGGHNEQFF.

This clonotype appeared many times. The chain has TRBV6-2 or TRBV6-3 and TRBJ1-1, with D perhaps matching TRBD1 (5 bases). This CDR3 comprises 16 residues. Trimming took off 2 bases at V and 2 bases at J, with 15 bases between the two ends. Germline CDR1 MNHEY, CDR2 SVGEGT. The CDR3 DNA reads TGTGCCAGCAGTTACGACCGGGAGGGGAGAAACACTGAAGCTTTCTTT. Protein sequence: CASSYDREGRNTEAFF.

This clonotype occurred a few times. The genes are TRBV12-3 or TRBV12-4 and TRBJ1-4; TRBD1 aligns across 8 bases. This CDR3 has 16 amino acids. Trimming at V came to 5 bases and at J to 8 bases, leaving 13 bases not matched to a gene. CDR3 amino acids: CASSPIRTGRVEKLFF. The CDR3, as DNA: TGTGCCAGCAGTCCCATTAGGACAGGGCGAGTCGAAAAACTGTTTTTT.

This clonotype was detected ten times or more. This chain links TRBV5-5 with TRBJ2-7; 8 positions agree with TRBD2. Looked up from germline, CDR1 is SGHKS and CDR2 is YYEKEE (reference sequence). The CDR3 is 16 residues long. The V and J ends lost 4 bases and 0 bases, in that order; junction bases with no gene match: 9. CDR3 DNA: TGTGCCAGCAGCGGCACTAGCGGACCCAGCTCCTACGAGCAGTACTTC. This encodes CASSGTSGPSSYEQYF. The full variable domain, in which reference TRBV5-5 and TRBJ2-7 provide the parts outside the CDR3, is DAGVTQSPTHLIKTRGQQVTLRCSPISGHKSVSWYQQVLGQGPQFIFQYYEKEERGRGNFPDRFSARQFPNYSSELNVNALLLGDSALYLCASSGTSGPSSYEQYFGPGTRLTVT.

The V and J genes are TRBV12-5 and TRBJ2-1; 9 nucleotides line up with TRBD2. Per the germline V gene, CDR1 is LGHNT and CDR2 is FRNRAP. V trimming: 3 bases; J trimming: 5 bases; junction bases outside the gene matches: 11. This CDR3 is 17 amino acids long. CDR3 DNA: TGTGCTAGTGGTTTACAGCCCCTAGCGGGGCATCACAATGAGCAGTTCTTC. The encoded protein is CASGLQPLAGHHNEQFF.

The chain has TRBV7-2 and TRBJ2-7, with a tentative D call TRBD2 (5 bases). V lost 5 bases, J lost 1 base, and 18 bases lay in between. The CDR3 consists of 16 residues. The germline V gene encodes CDR1 SGHTA and CDR2 FQGNSA. CDR3: CASSPGRDLRSYEQYF. The CDR3 DNA reads as TGTGCCAGCAGCCCAGGCCGGGATTTGCGTTCCTACGAGCAGTACTTC.

In this sample, this clonotype turned up a few times. The rearrangement links TRBV6-6 to TRBJ2-7; 8 positions match TRBD2. The germline V gene has CDR1 MNHNY and CDR2 SVGAGI (reference sequence). CDR3 length equals 15 residues. V lost 0 bases, J lost 2 bases, and 3 bases stayed unmatched. The CDR3 is CASSYSTGGPYEQYF. The CDR3 DNA is TGTGCCAGCAGTTACTCGACGGGGGGGCCCTACGAGCAGTACTTC.

DNA of the CDR3: TGCGCCAGCAGCTTGAACAGGGGCGACTACGAGCAGTACTTC. This codes for CASSLNRGDYEQYF. The rearrangement uses TRBV5-1 and TRBJ2-7; TRBD1 matches at 7 bases. CDR3 length: 14 amino acids. Unmatched junction bases numbered 4, after V lost 1 base and J lost 3 bases. Germline-derived CDR1 and CDR2 are SGHRS and YFSETQ.

In its sample, this clonotype was seen many times. The chain carries TRBV6-5 and TRBJ1-5; D gene unclear. V was shortened by 4 bases and J by 9 bases, with 16 bases between the two germline ends. This CDR3 spans 14 amino acids. Germline-derived CDR1 and CDR2 are MNHEY and SVGAGI. The CDR3 nucleotides are TGTGCCAGCAGTTCACGGGTCTATTCATCGCCCCAGCATTTT. It yields the protein CASSSRVYSSPQHF.

This clonotype was observed many times. The V and J genes are TRBV12-5 and TRBJ2-2; D remains ambiguous. This CDR3 is 13 amino acids long. CDR1 and CDR2 from the germline V gene are LGHNT and FRNRAP. The V gene lost 2 bases and the J gene lost 6 bases, with 7 bases spanning the gap. CDR3 amino acids: CASGLSVPGELFF. In DNA, the CDR3 is TGTGCTAGTGGTTTGTCAGTTCCCGGGGAGCTGTTTTTT.

The CDR3 nucleotides are TGTGCCAGCAGCTTGGTCGGAGGGGCCTACGAGCAGTACTTC. Its protein is CASSLVGGAYEQYF. This rearrangement joins TRBV5-5 to TRBJ2-7, with D perhaps TRBD2 (6 bases). This CDR3 contains 14 residues. V was trimmed by 0 bases and J by 2 bases, leaving 9 bases between them. The germline V gene encodes CDR1 SGHKS and CDR2 YYEKEE (reference sequence).